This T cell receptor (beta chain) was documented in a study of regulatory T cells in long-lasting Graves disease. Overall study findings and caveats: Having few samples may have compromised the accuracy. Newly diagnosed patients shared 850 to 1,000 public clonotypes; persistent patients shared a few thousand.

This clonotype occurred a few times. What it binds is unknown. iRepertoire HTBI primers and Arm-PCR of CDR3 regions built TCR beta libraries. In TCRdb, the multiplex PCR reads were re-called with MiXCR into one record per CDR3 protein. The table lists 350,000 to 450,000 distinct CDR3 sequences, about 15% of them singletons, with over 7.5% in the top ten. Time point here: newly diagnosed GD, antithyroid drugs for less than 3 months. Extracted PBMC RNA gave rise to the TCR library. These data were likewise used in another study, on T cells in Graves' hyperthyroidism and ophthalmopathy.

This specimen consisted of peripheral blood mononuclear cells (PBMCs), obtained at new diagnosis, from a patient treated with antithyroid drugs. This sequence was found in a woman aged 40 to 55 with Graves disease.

The CDR3: CASSLETGGTQPQHF. Here the CDR3 DNA reads TGTGCCAGCAGCTTGGAAACAGGGGGTACACAGCCCCAGCATTTT. The rearrangement joins TRBV5-5 to TRBJ1-5; 8 bases align to TRBD1. The CDR3 has 15 amino acids. J was trimmed by 7 bases and V by 0 bases; bases with no gene match: 6. Germline CDR1 is SGHKS and CDR2 is YYEKEE (reference sequence).